These 13 T cell receptor beta chains came from one sample sequenced in a study of Ad26.COV2.S vaccination and SARS-CoV-2 variants. Libraries were prepared by immunoSEQ multiplex PCR; TCRdb keeps only in-frame clonotypes and omits some of them. The sample comprises 350,000 to 500,000 clones, approximately 89% of which are singletons, and just over 2.5% rests with the top ten. Treatment described: 19 received Ad26.COV2.S at low or high dose, single or two shots; about 5 received placebo; per-sample allocation not given. On day 63 after the first injection, vaccine and placebo recipients gave samples. The sequences come from peripheral blood, collected in a trial of Ad26.COV2.S vaccine versus placebo. Every receptor here comes from a person between 18 and 65 years old who received the Ad26.COV2.S COVID-19 vaccine or a placebo.

V usage is TRBV5-5 and J usage is TRBJ2-7; no definite D call. Germline V gene data show CDR1 as SGHKS and CDR2 as YYEKEE (reference sequence). CDR3 size: 15 residues. With 1 base removed from V and 1 base from J, the gap between germline ends came to 12 bases. The CDR3 DNA is TGTGCCAGCAGCTTGTATTCTGGTCTTTCCTACGAGCAGTACTTC. Protein product: CASSLYSGLSYEQYF. Complete variable domain (other parts from reference TRBV5-5 and TRBJ2-7): DAGVTQSPTHLIKTRGQQVTLRCSPISGHKSVSWYQQVLGQGPQFIFQYYEKEERGRGNFPDRFSARQFPNYSSELNVNALLLGDSALYLCASSLYSGLSYEQYFGPGTRLTVT.

The chain carries TRBV24-1 and TRBJ2-2; no clear D. CDR3 length: 13 amino acids. Looked up from germline, CDR1 is KGHDR and CDR2 is SFDVKD. V lost 5 bases and J lost 0, with 3 bases in between. The DNA for the CDR3 is TGTGCCACCAGTGCAACGAACACCGGGGAGCTGTTTTTT. Its translation is CATSATNTGELFF.

This chain joins TRBV29-1 and TRBJ2-6; unclear D gene. The germline V gene encodes CDR1 SQVTM and CDR2 ANQGSEA. The CDR3 runs 16 residues. The germline V and J ends were trimmed by 2 bases and 0 bases, with 11 bases remaining between them. CDR3 in DNA: TGCAGCGTTGAATTAGCAGAATACTCTGGGGCCAACGTCCTGACTTTC. Translation gives CSVELAEYSGANVLTF.

The genes are TRBV5-6 and TRBJ1-2; D is possibly TRBD1 (6 bases). Germline CDR1 is SGHDT and CDR2 is YYEEEE. This CDR3 is built from 15 residues. V was cut by 0 bases and J by 0 bases, with 9 bases left in between. The chain's CDR3 is CASSLGTVANYGYTF. CDR3 in DNA: TGTGCCAGCAGCTTGGGGACAGTCGCTAACTATGGCTACACCTTC.

The chain links TRBV27 to TRBJ2-7; 10 nucleotides align to TRBD1. Germline V CDR1 and CDR2: MNHEY, SMNVEV (reference sequence). There are 15 residues in the CDR3. V lost 5 bases and J lost 3; bases outside the gene matches: 7. CDR3 nucleotides: TGTGCCAGCAGTCCCGGGACAGGGGTCCTCTACGAGCAGTACTTC. It is translated as CASSPGTGVLYEQYF.

The chain employs TRBV5-4 and TRBJ1-1; the D is unclear. This CDR3 spans 14 amino acids. V dropped 0 bases and J dropped 0 bases, with 6 bases sitting between them. Germline V gives CDR1 SGHNT, CDR2 YYREEE (reference sequence). CDR3 nucleotide sequence: TGTGCCAGCAGCTTGGACGGTTTGAACACTGAAGCTTTCTTT. It specifies CASSLDGLNTEAFF.

The rearrangement joins TRBV25-1 to TRBJ1-2, with D uncertain. Per the germline V gene, CDR1 is MGHDK and CDR2 is SYGVNS. The CDR3 has 14 residues. V was shortened by 1 base and J by 4 bases, with 10 bases between the two germline ends. The CDR3 nucleotides are TGTGCCAGCAGTGAATCCCCAGGAACCTATGGCTACACCTTC. This sequence encodes CASSESPGTYGYTF.

With respect to this clone: The same CDR3 can be traced to other DNA sequences in this sample. The chain employs TRBV19 and TRBJ2-1, with a weak D call TRBD2 (6 bases). Germline-derived CDR1 and CDR2 are LNHDA and SQIVND (reference sequence). This CDR3 region has 15 residues. Trimming took off 1 base at V and 4 bases at J, with 11 bases between the two ends. The CDR3 DNA follows: TGTGCCAGTAGTATAGGGGGGAGGTCATACAATGAGCAGTTCTTC. Amino acid sequence: CASSIGGRSYNEQFF.

The chain couples TRBV28 to TRBJ2-7; D is unclear. Germline assignment: CDR1 MDHEN and CDR2 SYDVKM. Between the trimmed V and J ends, which lost 2 bases and 3 bases, there was a span of 8 bases. This CDR3 has 13 residues. The chain's CDR3 is CASSLGFNYEQYV. The CDR3 DNA is TGTGCCAGCAGTTTAGGTTTCAACTACGAGCAGTACGTC.

The J gene is TRBJ2-1, the V gene TRBV29-1, with TRBD1 matching over 8 bases. The CDR3 has 11 residues. The germline V gene encodes CDR1 SQVTM and CDR2 ANQGSEA. With V trimmed by 7 bases and J by 9 bases, 5 bases remained unmatched. In nucleotides, the CDR3 is TGCAGCGCAAACAGGGGGGTTGAGCAGTTCTTC. Translating gives CSANRGVEQFF.

Worth noting for this clone: Within the sample, other DNA sequences also encode this same CDR3. The rearrangement uses TRBV5-1 and TRBJ2-5; D is unresolved. With 0 bases removed from V and 2 bases from J, the gap between germline ends came to 5 bases. The CDR3 runs to 13 residues. Per the germline V gene, CDR1 is SGHRS and CDR2 is YFSETQ. The chain's CDR3 is CASSLVGQETQYF. The CDR3, as DNA: TGCGCCAGCAGCTTGGTCGGTCAAGAGACCCAGTACTTC.

This chain uses TRBV9 with TRBJ1-3; D ambiguous. The CDR3 runs 15 residues. CDR1 is SGDLS and CDR2 is YYNGEE in the germline V gene. The ends were cut back, 2 bases at V and 0 bases at J, with 9 bases in the middle. As DNA, the CDR3 is TGTGCCAGCAGCGTGACACAGTACTCTGGAAACACCATATATTTT. The encoded protein is CASSVTQYSGNTIYF.

The chain is built from TRBV7-3 and TRBJ1-2; 10 bases are a match to TRBD1. From germline, CDR1 is SGHTA and CDR2 FQGTGA. The length of the CDR3 is 16 residues. Unmatched junction bases numbered 10, after V lost 2 bases and J lost 7 bases. The CDR3 bases are TGTGCCAGCAGCTTAGGTCCCCCGGGACAGGGGACTGGCTACACCTTC. It codes for CASSLGPPGQGTGYTF.